The 4 T cell receptor beta chains below come from one sample, sequenced in a study of shared clonotypes between healthy human individuals. The assay was immunoSEQ multiplex PCR, and TCRdb's table has in-frame clones only and misses some. The data contain 2 million to 3 million clones, roughly 93% of them singletons. Sequencing input: naive CD4+ T cells from PBMCs. Stated subset: CD45RA+ positively selected. All receptors come from a man in his late teens or twenties in good health. Some clones in this sample may be carry-over from other donors' samples.

This sequence joins TRBV5-1 and TRBJ2-1, with 8 bases that match TRBD1. The germline CDR1 and CDR2 sequences are SGHRS and YFSETQ. Germline trimming cut 0 bases from V and 5 bases from J; bases unmatched to any gene: 4. The CDR3 has 15 amino acids. The CDR3 loop is CASSLGPGQDNEQFF. CDR3 nucleotide sequence: TGCGCCAGCAGCTTGGGGCCGGGACAGGACAATGAGCAGTTCTTC.

This chain joins TRBV20-1 and TRBJ2-7, with D perhaps given as TRBD1 or TRBD2 (6 bases each). Per the germline V gene, CDR1 is DFQATT and CDR2 is SNEGSKA (reference sequence). This CDR3 has 11 amino acids. V was pared by 1 base and J by 10 bases, with 11 bases between. CDR3 DNA: TGCAGTGCTAGAGCGGGGGACACCCAGTACTTC. As protein: CSARAGDTQYF.

The V and J genes are TRBV12-5 and TRBJ2-3, with TRBD1 matching over 10 bases. This CDR3 is built from 15 residues. The trim removed 6 bases at V and 3 bases at J, leaving 6 bases unmatched. CDR1 LGHNT and CDR2 FRNRAP come from the germline V gene. The CDR3 DNA reads as TGTGCTAGTGGGCGGGGGACAGGGGCGACAGATACGCAGTATTTT. This sequence encodes CASGRGTGATDTQYF.

This chain uses TRBV28 with TRBJ1-2; D ambiguous. Trimming shortened V by 6 bases and J by 0 bases, and 11 bases separated the two germline ends. The CDR3 spans 14 residues. Germline CDR1 is MDHEN and CDR2 is SYDVKM. CDR3 DNA sequence: TGTGCCAGCAGCCTGAGGCCCTCTAACTATGGCTACACCTTC. Translated: CASSLRPSNYGYTF.